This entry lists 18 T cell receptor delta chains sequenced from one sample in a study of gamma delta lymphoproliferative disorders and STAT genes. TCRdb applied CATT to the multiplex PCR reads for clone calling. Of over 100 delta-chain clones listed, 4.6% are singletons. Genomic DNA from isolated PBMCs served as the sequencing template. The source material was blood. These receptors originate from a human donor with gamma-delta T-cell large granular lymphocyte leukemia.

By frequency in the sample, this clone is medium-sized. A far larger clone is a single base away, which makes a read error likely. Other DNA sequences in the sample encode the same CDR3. The CDR3 DNA reads TGTGCTTGTGACACCCTACTGGGGGATACGGAGGACTCCTGGGACACCCGACAGATGTTTTTC. Its protein product is CACDTLLGDTEDSWDTRQMFF. The rearrangement joins TRDV2 to TRDJ3; 13 bases map to TRDD3. This CDR3 contains 21 residues. Looked up from germline, CDR1 is GEAIGNYY and CDR2 is EKD.

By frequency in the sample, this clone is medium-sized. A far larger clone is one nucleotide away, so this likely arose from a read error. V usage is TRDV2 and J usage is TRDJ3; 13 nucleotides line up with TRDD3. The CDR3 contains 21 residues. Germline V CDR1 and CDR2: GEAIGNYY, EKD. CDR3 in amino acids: CACDTLLGDTEDSWDTQQMFF. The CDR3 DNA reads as TGTGCCTGTGACACCCTACTGGGGGATACGGAGGACTCCTGGGACACCCAACAGATGTTTTTC.

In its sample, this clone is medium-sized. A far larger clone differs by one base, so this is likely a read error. The DNA for the CDR3 is TGTGCCTGTGACACCTTACTGGGGGATACGCGTGGTAACACCGATAAACTCATCTTT. Protein: CACDTLLGDTRGNTDKLIF. The chain joins TRDV2 to TRDJ1; 13 positions agree with TRDD3. The germline V gene has CDR1 GEAIGNYY and CDR2 EKD. This CDR3 has 19 amino acids. Losses at the gene ends were 0 bases for V and 0 bases for J; bases not matched to a gene: 9.

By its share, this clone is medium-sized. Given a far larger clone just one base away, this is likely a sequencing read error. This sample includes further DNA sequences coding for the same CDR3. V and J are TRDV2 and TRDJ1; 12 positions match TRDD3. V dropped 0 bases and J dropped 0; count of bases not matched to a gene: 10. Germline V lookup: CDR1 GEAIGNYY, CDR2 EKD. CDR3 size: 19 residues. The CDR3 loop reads CACDTLLGDTRSNTDKLIF. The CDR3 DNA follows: TGTGCCTGTGACACCTTACTGGGGGATACACGTAGTAACACCGATAAACTCATCTTT.

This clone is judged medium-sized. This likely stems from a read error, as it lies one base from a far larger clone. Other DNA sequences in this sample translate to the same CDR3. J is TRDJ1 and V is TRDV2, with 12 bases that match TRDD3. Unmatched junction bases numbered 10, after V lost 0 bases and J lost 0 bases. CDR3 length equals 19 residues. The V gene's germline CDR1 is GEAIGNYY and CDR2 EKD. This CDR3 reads CACDTLLGDTRSNTDKLIF. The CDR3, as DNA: TGTGCCTGTGACACCTTGCTGGGGGATACGCGTAGTAACACCGATAAACTCATCTTT.

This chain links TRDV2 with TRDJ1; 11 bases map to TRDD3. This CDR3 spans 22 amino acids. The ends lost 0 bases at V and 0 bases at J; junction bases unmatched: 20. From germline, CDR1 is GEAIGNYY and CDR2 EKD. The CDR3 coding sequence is TGTGCCTGTGACACCGTGTCTACGGGGGTGGGGGATACGCGTAGTAACACCGATAAACTCATCTTT. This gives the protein CACDTVSTGVGDTRSNTDKLIF.

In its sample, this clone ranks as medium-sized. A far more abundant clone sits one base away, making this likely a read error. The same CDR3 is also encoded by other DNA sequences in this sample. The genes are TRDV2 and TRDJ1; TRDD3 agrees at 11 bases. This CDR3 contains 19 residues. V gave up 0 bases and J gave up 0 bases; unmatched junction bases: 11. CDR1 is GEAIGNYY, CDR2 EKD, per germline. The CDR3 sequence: CACDTLLGDTRSNTDKLIF. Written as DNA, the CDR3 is TGTGCCTGTGACACCTTATTGGGGGATACGCGTAGTAACACCGATAAACTCATCTTT.

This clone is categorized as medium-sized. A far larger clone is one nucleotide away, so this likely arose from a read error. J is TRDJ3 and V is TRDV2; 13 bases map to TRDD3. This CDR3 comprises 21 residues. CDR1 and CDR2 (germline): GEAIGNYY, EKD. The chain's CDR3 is CAYDTLLGDTEDSWDTRQMFF. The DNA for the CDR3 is TGTGCCTATGACACCCTACTGGGGGATACGGAGGACTCCTGGGACACCCGACAGATGTTTTTC.

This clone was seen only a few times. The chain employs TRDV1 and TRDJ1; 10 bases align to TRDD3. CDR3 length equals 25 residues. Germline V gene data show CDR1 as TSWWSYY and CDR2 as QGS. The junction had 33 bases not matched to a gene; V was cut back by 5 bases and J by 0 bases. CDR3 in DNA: TGTGCTCTTGGGTCCTCGCCCGACGCGGCCTTCTACAAATTTGACTGGGGGATGTACACCGATAAACTCATCTTT. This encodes CALGSSPDAAFYKFDWGMYTDKLIF.

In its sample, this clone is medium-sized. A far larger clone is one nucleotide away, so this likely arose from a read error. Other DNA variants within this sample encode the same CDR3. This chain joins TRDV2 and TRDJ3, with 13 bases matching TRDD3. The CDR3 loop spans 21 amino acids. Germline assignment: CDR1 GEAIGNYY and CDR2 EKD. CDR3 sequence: CACDTLLGDTEDSWDTRQMFF. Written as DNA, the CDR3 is TGTGCCTGTGACACCCTACTGGGGGATACGGAGGACTCCTGGGACACCCGACAGATGTTCTTC.

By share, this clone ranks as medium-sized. DNA for the CDR3: TGTGCCTGTGACACTTCTTGGGGGACTCACACCGATAAACTCATCTTT. It encodes CACDTSWGTHTDKLIF. V usage is TRDV2 and J usage is TRDJ1; the match to TRDD3 covers 7 bases. The CDR3 contains 16 residues. V was pared by 1 base and J by 0 bases, with 7 bases of the junction left unmatched. Germline V CDR1 and CDR2: GEAIGNYY, EKD.

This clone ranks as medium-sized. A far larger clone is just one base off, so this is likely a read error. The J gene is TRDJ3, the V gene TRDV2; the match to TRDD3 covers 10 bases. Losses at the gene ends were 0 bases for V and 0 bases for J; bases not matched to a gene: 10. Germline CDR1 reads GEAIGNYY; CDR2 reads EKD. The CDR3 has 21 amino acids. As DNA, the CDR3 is TGTGCCTGTGACACCCTACCGGGGGATACGGAGGACTCCTGGGACACCCGACAGATGTTTTTC. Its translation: CACDTLPGDTEDSWDTRQMFF.

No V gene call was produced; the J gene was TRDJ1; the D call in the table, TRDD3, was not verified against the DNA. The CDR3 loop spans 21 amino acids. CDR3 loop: CALGGSGLPRGYVTNTDKLIF. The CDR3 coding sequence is TGTGCTCTTGGGGGATCAGGCCTTCCTAGGGGATACGTTACTAACACCGATAAACTCATCTTT.

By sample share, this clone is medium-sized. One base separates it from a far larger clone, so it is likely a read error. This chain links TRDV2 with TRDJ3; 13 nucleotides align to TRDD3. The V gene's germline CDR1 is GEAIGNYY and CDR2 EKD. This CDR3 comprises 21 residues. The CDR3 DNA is TGTGCCCGTGACACCCTACTGGGGGATACGGAGGACTCCTGGGACACCCGACAGATGTTTTTC. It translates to CARDTLLGDTEDSWDTRQMFF.

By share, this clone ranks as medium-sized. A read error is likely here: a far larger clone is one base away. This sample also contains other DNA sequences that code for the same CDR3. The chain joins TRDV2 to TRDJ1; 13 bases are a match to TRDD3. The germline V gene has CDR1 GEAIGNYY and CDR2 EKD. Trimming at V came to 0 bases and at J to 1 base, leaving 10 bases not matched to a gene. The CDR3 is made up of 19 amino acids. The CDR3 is CACDTLLGDTRSSTDKLIF. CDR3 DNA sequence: TGTGCCTGTGACACCTTACTGGGGGATACGCGTAGTAGCACCGATAAACTCATCTTT.

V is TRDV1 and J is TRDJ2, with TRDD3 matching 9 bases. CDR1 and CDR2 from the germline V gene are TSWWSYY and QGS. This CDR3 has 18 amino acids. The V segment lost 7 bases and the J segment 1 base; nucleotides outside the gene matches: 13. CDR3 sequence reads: CALVAFRTGGLLTAQLFF. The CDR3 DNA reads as TGTGCTCTTGTGGCCTTTAGGACTGGGGGACTTTTGACAGCACAACTCTTCTTT.

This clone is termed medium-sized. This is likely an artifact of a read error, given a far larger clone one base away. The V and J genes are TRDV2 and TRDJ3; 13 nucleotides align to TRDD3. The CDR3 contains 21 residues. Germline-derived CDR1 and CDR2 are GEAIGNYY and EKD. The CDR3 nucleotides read TGTGCCTGTGACACCCTACTGGGGGATACGGAGGACTCCCGGGACACCCGACAGATGTTTTTC. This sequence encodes CACDTLLGDTEDSRDTRQMFF.

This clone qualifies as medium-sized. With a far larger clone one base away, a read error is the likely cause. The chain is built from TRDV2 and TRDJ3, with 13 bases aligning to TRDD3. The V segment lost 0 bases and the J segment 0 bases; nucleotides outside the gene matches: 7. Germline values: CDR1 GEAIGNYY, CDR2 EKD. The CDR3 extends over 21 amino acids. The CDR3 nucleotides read TGTGCCTGTGACACCCTACTGGGGGATACGGAGGGCTCCTGGGACACCCGACAGATGTTTTTC. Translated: CACDTLLGDTEGSWDTRQMFF.